The rows below give T cell receptor beta chains drawn from one sample of a study of response to subunit inactivated influenza vaccine. One entry per CDR3 protein results from TCRdb running MiXCR on the RT-PCR reads. The data contain fewer than 750,000 distinct CDR3 sequences, about 14% of them singletons. Sequenced here: PBMCs from blood, sampled about 11 days after vaccination. The source is a man aged 50 to 60 who received an inactivated influenza vaccine. Each CDR3 is given with its conserved first and last residue. A D gene is named only where the DNA matches it firmly. Size values are once, few and many counts, or a class for expanded clones, and some rows have none.

v_call	clone_size	d_call	j_call	cdr3_nt	cdr3_aa
TRBV5-1	few	TRBD1	TRBJ2-5	TGCGCCAGCAGCTTGGGACAGGGGGTCCTATATCAAGAGACCCAGTACTTC	CASSLGQGVLYQETQYF
TRBV20-1	many	TRBD1	TRBJ1-2	TGCAGTGCCCCGAGGACAGGGGGTGACTACACCTTC	CSAPRTGGDYTF
TRBV7-8	few	TRBD2	TRBJ2-3	TGTGCCAGCAGCTCAGGACTAGCGGGTTTTCGGGATACGCAGTATTTT	CASSSGLAGFRDTQYF
TRBV19	few	NA	TRBJ1-1	TGTGCCAGTAGTAAGAGGGGAGTCACTGAAGCTTTCTTT	CASSKRGVTEAFF
TRBV11-2	NA	TRBD2	TRBJ2-7	TGTGCCAGCAGCTCCGATAGCGGGAGCAGGTACGAGCAGTACTTC	CASSSDSGSRYEQYF
TRBV7-9	few	TRBD2	TRBJ2-7	TGTGCCAGCAGCTTGACTAGCGGGGGTCGATACTACGAGCAGTACTTC	CASSLTSGGRYYEQYF
TRBV6-2/TRBV6-3	NA	NA	TRBJ2-6	TGTGCCAGCAGGGGACCCTCTGGGGCCAACGTCCTGACTTTC	CASRGPSGANVLTF
TRBV3-1	NA	TRBD2	TRBJ2-1	TGTGCCAGCAGCCATCGGGGGGGGAATGAGCAGTTCTTC	CASSHRGGNEQFF
TRBV20-1	NA	NA	TRBJ2-7	TGCAGTGCTAGAGATAGGGGCTTCTCCTACGAGCAGTACTTC	CSARDRGFSYEQYF
TRBV20-1	once	TRBD2	TRBJ2-1	TGCAGTGTTCCGGGACTAGCGGGTGATGAGCAGTTCTTC	CSVPGLAGDEQFF
TRBV20-1	many	TRBD2	TRBJ2-5	TGCAGTGCTACTAGCGGGGGGATGTACCAAGAGACCCAGTACTTC	CSATSGGMYQETQYF
TRBV6-5	few	NA	TRBJ2-7	TGTGCCAGCAGTCCCTCGGGACGGAGCTACGAGCAGTACTTC	CASSPSGRSYEQYF
TRBV7-2	NA	NA	TRBJ2-3	TGTGCCAGCAGCCCTGAATATGGGGTGGCAGATACGCAGTATTTT	CASSPEYGVADTQYF
TRBV5-1	few	NA	TRBJ2-7	TGCGCCAGCAGCCGAATCAGGGGTTACGAGCAGTACTTC	CASSRIRGYEQYF
TRBV14	few	TRBD1	TRBJ1-2	TGTGCCAGCAGCCTCAGCGGGACAGGGGCCAATGGCTACACCTTC	CASSLSGTGANGYTF
TRBV23-1	NA	NA	TRBJ1-3	TGCGCCAGCAGTCAATTGGGCATTTTCCTTATATATTTT	CASSQLGIFLIYF
TRBV29-1	few	TRBD1	TRBJ2-2	TGCAGCGTGGGACAGGGGACAGCGAACACCGGGGAGCTGTTTTTT	CSVGQGTANTGELFF
TRBV11-2	NA	NA	TRBJ2-1	TGTGCCAGCAGCTTAGATTTGGCGGGTAGCGGCAAGCGAAATGAGCAGTTCTTC	CASSLDLAGSGKRNEQFF
TRBV7-3	NA	NA	TRBJ2-1	TGTGCCAGCAGCTTAAGCGGGACCAACCCGAATGAGCAGTTCTTC	CASSLSGTNPNEQFF
TRBV28	few	TRBD1	TRBJ2-2	TGTGCCAGCAGTGCCCGGGACAGGGTTACCGGGGAGCTGTTTTTT	CASSARDRVTGELFF
TRBV6-2/TRBV6-3	few	TRBD2	TRBJ2-5	TGTGCCAGCAGTTATCTAGCGGGGGGTTACCAAGAGACCCAGTACTTC	CASSYLAGGYQETQYF
TRBV7-2	few	TRBD2	TRBJ2-1	TGTGCCAGCAGCTCAGGACTAGCGGGACATGAGCAGTTCTTC	CASSSGLAGHEQFF
TRBV2	few	NA	TRBJ2-1	TGTGCCAGCGGATCACTTGCGGGGAGCTCCTACAATGAGCAGTTCTTC	CASGSLAGSSYNEQFF
TRBV9	NA	NA	TRBJ2-7	TGTGCCAGCAGCCCGCGGCTTGAGAGCTCCTACGAGCAGTACTTC	CASSPRLESSYEQYF
TRBV7-9	NA	NA	TRBJ2-7	TGTGCCAGCAGCATAGGGTCCCAGGTTGGCTACGAGCAGTACTTC	CASSIGSQVGYEQYF
TRBV27	NA	NA	TRBJ2-7	TGTGCCAGCAGTTTAAGGCCAGGGCTCCCCTACGAGCAGTACTTC	CASSLRPGLPYEQYF
TRBV28	few	NA	TRBJ1-4	TGTGCCAGCAGTTTTTTTGGGGTGAGGGAAAAACTGTTTTTT	CASSFFGVREKLFF
TRBV27	NA	NA	TRBJ2-7	TGTGCCAGCAGTTTGAGGGGGACACTGCTAAGCGAGCAGTACTTC	CASSLRGTLLSEQYF
TRBV5-1	NA	NA	TRBJ2-5	TGCGCCAGCGCGCGGACGTACCAAGAGACCCAGTACTTC	CASARTYQETQYF
TRBV9	NA	TRBD1	TRBJ2-7	TGTGCCAGCAGCGTAGGAGGGACAGGGGACTACGAGCAGTACTTC	CASSVGGTGDYEQYF
TRBV28	few	NA	TRBJ2-2	TGTGCCAGCAGTCGAACAGTTCGCGGGGAGCTGTTTTTT	CASSRTVRGELFF
TRBV12-3/TRBV12-4	few	NA	TRBJ2-5	TGTGCCACAGTCAAGGGGAACCAAGAGACCCAGTACTTC	CATVKGNQETQYF
TRBV12-3/TRBV12-4	many	TRBD1	TRBJ2-7	TGTGCCAGCAGTACGGGACAGGGTCTTAACGAGCAGTACTTC	CASSTGQGLNEQYF
TRBV20-1	many	TRBD2	TRBJ2-3	TGCAGTGCTTCCCGGACTAGCGGGGACACAGATACGCAGTATTTT	CSASRTSGDTDTQYF
TRBV4-2	NA	NA	TRBJ1-1	TGTGCCAGCAGCCAAGAAATAGGTATTATGAACACTGAAGCTTTCTTT	CASSQEIGIMNTEAFF
TRBV5-1	NA	NA	TRBJ2-3	TGCGCCAGCAGCTTGGATGGTCCTGCCACAGATACGCAGTATTTT	CASSLDGPATDTQYF
TRBV11-2	few	TRBD1	TRBJ1-2	TGTGCCAGCAGCGGGGGGACAGGCGGTTTCTATGGCTACACCTTC	CASSGGTGGFYGYTF